A single sample gave rise to the 14 T cell receptor beta chains below, sequenced in a study of regulatory T cells in long-lasting Graves disease. Time point in this sample: newly diagnosed GD, antithyroid drugs for less than 3 months. The TCR library was prepared using RNA isolated from PBMCs. CDR3 regions were amplified by Arm-PCR using iRepertoire HTBI primers to build TCR beta libraries. MiXCR was run by TCRdb on the multiplex PCR reads, yielding one entry per CDR3 protein. The table includes 530,000 or so distinct CDR3 sequences, 15% to 20% detected once. These records were also assigned to another study, of T cells in Graves' hyperthyroidism and ophthalmopathy.

The sample in question was peripheral blood mononuclear cells (PBMCs), obtained at new diagnosis, from a patient treated with antithyroid drugs. Receptors were obtained from a man between 18 and 35 years old with Graves disease.

The rearrangement links TRBV29-1 to TRBJ2-2; TRBD2 aligns across 10 bases. Germline CDR1 is SQVTM and CDR2 is ANQGSEA. V gave up 4 bases and J gave up 0 bases; unmatched junction bases: 5. The CDR3 is 16 residues long. The CDR3 region is CSVGGTSGANTGELFF. CDR3 bases: TGCAGCGTTGGGGGAACTAGCGGGGCGAACACCGGGGAGCTGTTTTTT.

This clonotype occurred a few times. This chain joins TRBV4-1 and TRBJ1-1, with a weak D call TRBD1 (5 bases). The CDR3 totals 15 residues. Trimming took 3 bases from V and 3 from J, leaving 14 bases between them. The germline V gene has CDR1 MGHRA and CDR2 YSYEKL. The CDR3 DNA reads as TGCGCCAGCAGCCACTCTCCGGGGGTAGACACTGAAGCTTTCTTT. This codes for CASSHSPGVDTEAFF.

This clonotype has ten or more counts. This chain connects TRBV12-3 or TRBV12-4 to TRBJ1-6; D may be TRBD1 (6 bases). Trimming took off 8 bases at V and 7 bases at J, with 18 bases between the two ends. There are 15 residues in the CDR3. CDR3 coding DNA: TGTGCCAGCGGCCGAGGGGGGGCGAAGAATTCACCCCTCCACTTT. This translates into CASGRGGAKNSPLHF.

The chain has TRBV7-3 and TRBJ2-7; either TRBD1 or TRBD2 may fit D (5 bases each). This CDR3 is built from 15 residues. Trimming left V 6 bases short and J 4 bases short, with 19 bases between. Looked up from germline, CDR1 is SGHTA and CDR2 is FQGTGA. CDR3 DNA sequence: TGTGCCAGCAGGTCAACCGGGACCGGGGCGTACGAGCAGTACTTC. As protein: CASRSTGTGAYEQYF. The variable domain in full, with the rest retrieved from reference TRBV7-3 and TRBJ2-7, is GAGVSQTPSNKVTEKGKYVELRCDPISGHTALYWYRQSLGQGPEFLIYFQGTGAADDSGLPNDRFFAVRPEGSVSTLKIQRTERGDSAVYLCASRSTGTGAYEQYFGPGTRLTVT.

V gene TRBV7-2 combines with J gene TRBJ2-1; D is unclear. The CDR3 is 14 residues long. Deletions cut 9 bases from V and 1 base from J, with 13 bases between. Germline V gene lookup returns CDR1 SGHTA and CDR2 FQGNSA. The CDR3 DNA reads as TGTGCCAGTGGGCGGAGTACGTCCTACAATGAGCAGTTCTTC. This codes for CASGRSTSYNEQFF.

A few counts support this clonotype. V usage is TRBV6-5 and J usage is TRBJ2-7; 16 bases fit TRBD2. Germline V lookup: CDR1 MNHEY, CDR2 SVGAGI. The CDR3 extends over 15 amino acids. Trimming at V came to 2 bases and at J to 7 bases, leaving 2 bases not matched to a gene. CDR3: CASSYRGLAGGEQYF. The CDR3 nucleotides are TGTGCCAGCAGTTACCGGGGACTAGCGGGAGGGGAGCAGTACTTC.

This clonotype appeared many times. V gene TRBV27 combines with J gene TRBJ2-5, with TRBD2 matching over 11 bases. The junction had 15 bases not matched to a gene; V was cut back by 1 base and J by 5 bases. Germline V gene sequence: CDR1 MNHEY, CDR2 SMNVEV (reference sequence). This CDR3 has 19 amino acids. The CDR3 region is CASSLLSVGGLAGGETQYF. CDR3 nucleotides: TGTGCCAGCAGTTTATTATCGGTAGGGGGTCTAGCGGGAGGCGAGACCCAGTACTTC.

This clonotype came up many times. This chain joins TRBV3-1 and TRBJ1-2; no firm D call. CDR1 LGHDT and CDR2 YNNKEL come from the germline V gene (reference sequence). Trimming stripped 0 bases from V and 8 bases from J, with 10 bases between. The CDR3 loop spans 13 amino acids. CDR3 in amino acids: CASSQDWPRGYTF. The CDR3, as DNA: TGTGCCAGCAGCCAAGATTGGCCTAGGGGCTACACCTTC.

This clonotype has just a few counts. The J gene is TRBJ1-2, the V gene TRBV20-1; D gene uncertain. The length of the CDR3 is 13 residues. V was shortened by 0 bases and J by 0 bases, with 5 bases between the two germline ends. Germline CDR1 is DFQATT and CDR2 is SNEGSKA (reference sequence). The CDR3 reads CSAREEANYGYTF. The CDR3, as DNA: TGCAGTGCTAGAGAGGAAGCTAACTATGGCTACACCTTC.

The rearrangement links TRBV5-1 to TRBJ2-2; 8 nucleotides match TRBD1. Germline lookup yields CDR1 SGHRS and CDR2 YFSETQ. The CDR3 contains 16 residues. V trimming: 4 bases; J trimming: 4 bases; junction bases outside the gene matches: 9. The CDR3 DNA follows: TGCGCCAGCAGCCCGTTCGGACAGGGTTCCACCGGGGAGCTGTTTTTT. It translates to CASSPFGQGSTGELFF. Full variable domain (missing parts from reference TRBV5-1 and TRBJ2-2): KAGVTQTPRYLIKTRGQQVTLSCSPISGHRSVSWYQQTPGQGLQFLFEYFSETQRNKGNFPGRFSGRQFSNSRSEMNVSTLELGDSALYLCASSPFGQGSTGELFFGEGSRLTVL.

This clonotype occurred a few times. This chain joins TRBV19 and TRBJ2-1; 10 positions match TRBD1. Germline V gene data show CDR1 as LNHDA and CDR2 as SQIVND (reference sequence). The CDR3 contains 14 residues. The V and J ends lost 10 bases and 10 bases, in that order; junction bases with no gene match: 13. DNA of the CDR3: TGTGCCACTAAGATAGGACAGGGGGTGAACGAGCAGTTCTTC. It codes for CATKIGQGVNEQFF.

This clonotype occurred a few times. The chain recombines TRBV13 with TRBJ2-1; D not certain. CDR1 is PRHDT and CDR2 is FYEKMQ in the germline V gene (reference sequence). The CDR3 runs to 14 residues. The V end lost 7 bases, the J end lost 1 base, and 11 bases lay between the germline ends. Here the CDR3 reads CASIGPPSYNEQFF. Written as DNA, the CDR3 is TGTGCCAGCATCGGACCGCCTTCCTACAATGAGCAGTTCTTC.

This clonotype was found many times. The CDR3 DNA follows: TGTGCCACCAAAGACAGGGGAGGAAATTCACCCCTCCACTTT. This encodes CATKDRGGNSPLHF. This chain connects TRBV2 to TRBJ1-6; 8 nucleotides align to TRBD1. Trimming took 10 bases from V and 7 from J; bases not matched to a gene: 9. This CDR3 region has 14 residues. Germline values: CDR1 SNHLY, CDR2 FYNNEI.

The table lists this clonotype with a few counts. The CDR3 DNA is TGTGCCATCAGTGCTACCAAATGGGAGGGTGAAGCTTTCTTT. Its protein is CAISATKWEGEAFF. V and J are TRBV10-3 and TRBJ1-1; no reliable D call. Deletions cut 4 bases from V and 7 bases from J, with 16 bases between. Per the germline V gene, CDR1 is ENHRY and CDR2 is SYGVKD. The CDR3 consists of 14 residues.